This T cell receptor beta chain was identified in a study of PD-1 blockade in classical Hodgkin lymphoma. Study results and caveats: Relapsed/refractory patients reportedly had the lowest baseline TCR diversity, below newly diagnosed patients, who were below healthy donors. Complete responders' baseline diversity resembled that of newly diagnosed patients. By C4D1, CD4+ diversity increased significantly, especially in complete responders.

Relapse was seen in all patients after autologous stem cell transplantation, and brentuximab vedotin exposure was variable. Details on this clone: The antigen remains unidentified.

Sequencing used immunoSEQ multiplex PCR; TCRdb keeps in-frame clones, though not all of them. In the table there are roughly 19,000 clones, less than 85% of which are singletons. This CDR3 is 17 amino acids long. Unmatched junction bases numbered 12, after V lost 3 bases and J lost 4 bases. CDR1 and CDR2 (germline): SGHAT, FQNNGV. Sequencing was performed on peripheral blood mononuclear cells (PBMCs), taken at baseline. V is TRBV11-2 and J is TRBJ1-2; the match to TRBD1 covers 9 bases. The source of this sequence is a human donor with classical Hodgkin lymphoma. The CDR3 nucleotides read TGTGCCAGCAGCTTTAGGGACAGGGTATATAGAGGCTATGGCTACACCTTC. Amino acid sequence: CASSFRDRVYRGYGYTF.